One T cell receptor (beta chain) is described in this entry. PCR primers comprised 60 Vbeta and 13 Jbeta primers. Sequencing was performed with immunoSEQ multiplex PCR; in TCRdb, only in-frame clones are kept and a portion is missing. Among fewer than 140,000 clones, around 80% were seen once, and the ten largest hold 2% to 3%. The sample belongs to a study of cytomegalovirus exposure and HLA in healthy donors. The V gene's germline CDR1 is SGHVS and CDR2 FQNEAQ. The CDR3 is 13 amino acids. V lost 4 bases and J lost 1, with 4 bases in between. The sample comprised PBMCs. This chain connects TRBV7-8 to TRBJ2-2; D ambiguous. The clonotype comes from a man between 40 and 49 years old in good health and CMV-seronegative. The CDR3 DNA reads as TGTGCCAGCAGCTCCAAGAACACCGGGGAGCTGTTTTTT. Its protein is CASSSKNTGELFF.